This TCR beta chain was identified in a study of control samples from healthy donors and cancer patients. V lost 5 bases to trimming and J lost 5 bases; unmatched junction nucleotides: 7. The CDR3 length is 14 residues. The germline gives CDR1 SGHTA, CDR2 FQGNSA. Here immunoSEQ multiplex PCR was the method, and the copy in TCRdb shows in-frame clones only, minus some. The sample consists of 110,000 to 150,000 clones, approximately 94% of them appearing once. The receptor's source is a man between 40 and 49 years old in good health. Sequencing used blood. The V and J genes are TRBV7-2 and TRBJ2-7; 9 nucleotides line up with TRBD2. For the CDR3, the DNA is TGTGCCAGCAGCAGTAGCGGGAGTCTCAACGAGCAGTACTTC. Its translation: CASSSSGSLNEQYF.